These 23 T cell receptor beta chains share one sample of origin, sequenced in a study of technical replicates of blood from four donors. Sequencing was performed with immunoSEQ multiplex PCR; in TCRdb, only in-frame clones are kept and a portion is missing. The sample shows some 70,000 clones, approximately 87% of them seen only once. Input material: PBMCs. The receptors shown here come from a human donor in good health. Some clones in this sample may be carry-over from other donors' samples.

The DNA of the CDR3 is TGTGCCAGCAGCTCCGACAGGGGGCCGTACGATACGCAGTATTTT. Amino acids: CASSSDRGPYDTQYF. The V call is TRBV7-9, the J call TRBJ2-3; 10 bases fit TRBD1. Germline values: CDR1 SEHNR, CDR2 FQNEAQ (reference sequence). Unmatched junction bases numbered 7, after V lost 4 bases and J lost 6 bases. The CDR3 has 15 amino acids.

The rearrangement joins TRBV7-9 to TRBJ2-7; TRBD2 is a possible D gene (6 bases). The ends were cut back, 5 bases at V and 6 bases at J, with 17 bases in the middle. This CDR3 has 14 amino acids. Germline-derived CDR1 and CDR2 are SEHNR and FQNEAQ (reference sequence). For the CDR3, the DNA is TGTGCCAGCAGCCACAATCAGCAGGGAGGCGAGCAGTACTTC. Its protein is CASSHNQQGGEQYF.

The V gene is TRBV13, the J gene TRBJ2-2; no reliable D call. This CDR3 is 13 amino acids long. Germline CDR1 PRHDT, CDR2 FYEKMQ (reference sequence). V lost 6 bases and J lost 0, with 5 bases in between. CDR3 bases: TGTGCCAGCAGGAGAACGAACACCGGGGAGCTGTTTTTT. Encoded protein: CASRRTNTGELFF.

This chain uses TRBV5-6 with TRBJ2-3, with TRBD2 identical over 11 bases. CDR1 is SGHDT, CDR2 YYEEEE, per germline. The CDR3 covers 15 residues. J was trimmed by 5 bases and V by 3 bases; bases with no gene match: 5. Here the CDR3 reads CASSSMTSGKDTQYF. The CDR3 bases are TGTGCCAGCAGCTCGATGACTAGCGGGAAAGATACGCAGTATTTT.

This clone appeared once. The chain is built from TRBV21-1 and TRBJ1-2; the table calls TRBD1, which could not be checked here. TRBV21-1 is a listed pseudogene. The CDR3 contains 15 residues. The CDR3 DNA reads as TGTGCCAGCAGCTCGGGACAGGGGGCCGACTATGGCTACACCTTC. Its protein is CASSSGQGADYGYTF.

The chain carries TRBV7-2 and TRBJ1-5; D not certain. CDR1 is SGHTA and CDR2 is FQGNSA in the germline V gene. Trimming shortened V by 7 bases and J by 6 bases, and 16 bases separated the two germline ends. The CDR3 consists of 14 residues. The CDR3 region is CASTLNDGVQPQHF. The DNA for the CDR3 is TGTGCCAGCACCCTTAATGACGGGGTTCAGCCCCAGCATTTT.

This chain uses TRBV7-2 with TRBJ2-5; TRBD2 agrees at 11 bases. The junction had 4 bases not matched to a gene; V was cut back by 4 bases and J by 3 bases. Germline CDR1 is SGHTA and CDR2 is FQGNSA. The CDR3 runs 15 residues. The CDR3 sequence is CASSYPGLAEETQYF. The CDR3 region has the DNA TGTGCCAGCAGCTACCCGGGACTAGCGGAAGAGACCCAGTACTTC. The full variable domain, rest sourced from reference TRBV7-2 and TRBJ2-5, is GAGVSQSPSNKVTEKGKDVELRCDPISGHTALYWYRQSLGQGLEFLIYFQGNSAPDKSGLPSDRFSAERTGGSVSTLTIQRTQQEDSAVYLCASSYPGLAEETQYFGPGTRLLVL.

This clone was seen once. This chain uses TRBV29-1 with TRBJ1-2; a possible D gene is TRBD1 (5 bases). The CDR3 loop spans 12 amino acids. V lost 3 bases and J 6 bases, leaving 11 bases between the germline ends. Per germline, CDR1 SQVTM and CDR2 ANQGSEA. This CDR3 is CSVEGEADGYTF. The CDR3 nucleotides read TGCAGCGTTGAGGGGGAGGCAGATGGCTACACCTTC.

This clone occurred once. The gene calls are TRBV5-6 and TRBJ1-2; a weak D match, TRBD1 (6 bases). Germline loops: CDR1 SGHDT, CDR2 YYEEEE. Trimming removed 6 bases at V and 6 bases at J, with 15 bases between. The CDR3 spans 13 residues. The CDR3 bases are TGTGCCAGCACTGCAGGGGTCCTAGATGGCTACACCTTC. Its protein product is CASTAGVLDGYTF.

The chain has TRBV11-3 and TRBJ2-1; 8 bases map to TRBD2. The V and J ends lost 5 bases and 5 bases, in that order; junction bases with no gene match: 5. The CDR3 sequence is 14 residues long. Germline V gene data show CDR1 as SGHNT and CDR2 as YENEEA. The DNA for the CDR3 is TGTGCCAGCAGCCTCACTAGCGGACACAATGAGCAGTTCTTC. Translating gives CASSLTSGHNEQFF.

The chain couples TRBV7-2 to TRBJ2-5, with D perhaps matching TRBD2 (6 bases). Trimming shortened V by 4 bases and J by 2 bases, and 11 bases separated the two germline ends. The germline gives CDR1 SGHTA, CDR2 FQGNSA. The CDR3 has 14 amino acids. CDR3 loop: CASSSRESQETQYF. The CDR3 region has the DNA TGTGCCAGCAGCTCCCGGGAGTCTCAAGAGACCCAGTACTTC.

This chain uses TRBV4-3 with TRBJ2-3; TRBD2 agrees at 14 bases. V gave up 4 bases and J gave up 0 bases; unmatched junction bases: 6. The CDR3 runs to 18 residues. CDR1 LGHNA and CDR2 YSLEER come from the germline V gene. As DNA, the CDR3 is TGCGCCAGCAGCCTGCGGACTAGCGGGGGGAGCAGCACAGATACGCAGTATTTT. This translates into CASSLRTSGGSSTDTQYF.

The gene calls are TRBV7-8 and TRBJ2-1; a possible D gene is TRBD2 (6 bases). The length of the CDR3 is 17 residues. V was trimmed by 5 bases and J by 0 bases, leaving 17 bases between them. CDR1 SGHVS and CDR2 FQNEAQ come from the germline V gene. CDR3: CASSRASAGSSYNEQFF. CDR3 nucleotide sequence: TGTGCCAGCAGCCGAGCTAGCGCTGGGAGCTCCTACAATGAGCAGTTCTTC.

This clone was detected only a few times. The gene calls are TRBV7-9 and TRBJ2-5; D is ambiguous. V was clipped by 4 bases and J by 2 bases, with 8 bases between them. The CDR3 is made up of 13 amino acids. Germline CDR1 is SEHNR and CDR2 is FQNEAQ (reference sequence). The CDR3 nucleotides are TGTGCCAGCAGCTCTCAGAATCAAGAGACCCAGTACTTC. Its protein is CASSSQNQETQYF.

This clone has only one observation. The chain couples TRBV6-5 to TRBJ1-2; D perhaps matches TRBD1 (6 bases). Germline V gene sequence: CDR1 MNHEY, CDR2 SVGAGI. V lost 7 bases, J lost 6 bases, and 18 bases lay in between. This CDR3 has 14 residues. The CDR3 protein is CASNRGMGANGYTF. CDR3 in DNA: TGTGCCAGCAACCGAGGAATGGGGGCTAATGGCTACACCTTC.

The CDR3 DNA sequence: TGTGCCAGCAGGCAGGGACAGGGGACGGTCGAGCAGTACTTC. It codes for CASRQGQGTVEQYF. This chain links TRBV2 with TRBJ2-7; 10 bases are shared with TRBD1. This CDR3 region has 14 residues. V lost 6 bases, J lost 6 bases, and 8 bases stayed unmatched. Per germline, CDR1 SNHLY and CDR2 FYNNEI.

J is TRBJ2-2 and V is TRBV5-1; TRBD2 matches at 11 bases. The trim removed 4 bases at V and 2 bases at J, leaving 7 bases unmatched. CDR1 is SGHRS, CDR2 YFSETQ, per germline. The CDR3 spans 17 residues. The CDR3 DNA reads TGCGCCAGCAGCAGAACCGGGACTAGCGGAAACACCGGGGAGCTGTTTTTT. Protein product: CASSRTGTSGNTGELFF.

The chain recombines TRBV7-3 with TRBJ1-3; D possibly corresponds to TRBD1 (5 bases). The CDR3 spans 13 residues. In germline, CDR1 is SGHTA, CDR2 FQGTGA. Between the trimmed V and J ends, which lost 5 bases and 7 bases, there was a span of 12 bases. In nucleotides, the CDR3 is TGTGCCAGCAGCCCGGGACGGGGGAACACCATATATTTT. Residues: CASSPGRGNTIYF.

Only a few counts were recorded for this clone. The chain uses TRBV2 and TRBJ1-1; the D gene is possibly TRBD1 (6 bases). The ends were cut back, 11 bases at V and 0 bases at J, with 16 bases in the middle. CDR1 and CDR2 from the germline V gene are SNHLY and FYNNEI. This CDR3 spans 14 amino acids. The CDR3 DNA is TGTGCCTGTCAGACAGGACTTATGAACACTGAAGCTTTCTTT. Amino acids: CACQTGLMNTEAFF.

The V call is TRBV7-2, the J call TRBJ2-3; TRBD2 aligns across 11 bases. The CDR3 has 14 residues. CDR1 SGHTA and CDR2 FQGNSA come from the germline V gene. The ends lost 8 bases at V and 4 bases at J; junction bases unmatched: 5. CDR3 sequence: CASGSGGAPDTQYF. In DNA, the CDR3 is TGTGCCAGCGGTAGCGGGGGGGCGCCAGATACGCAGTATTTT.

This chain uses TRBV19 with TRBJ2-1; 12 bases are a match to TRBD2. Looked up from germline, CDR1 is LNHDA and CDR2 is SQIVND (reference sequence). After removal of 3 bases from V and 7 bases from J, the junction contained 4 bases not matched to a gene. The CDR3 length is 15 residues. The CDR3 is CASSITGTSGNEQFF. Written as DNA, the CDR3 is TGTGCCAGTAGTATCACGGGGACTAGCGGGAATGAGCAGTTCTTC.

The genes are TRBV5-1 and TRBJ2-7; 8 nucleotides align to TRBD1. V dropped 5 bases and J dropped 3; count of bases not matched to a gene: 4. This CDR3 comprises 13 residues. The germline V gene encodes CDR1 SGHRS and CDR2 YFSETQ. The CDR3 nucleotides are TGCGCCAGCAGTATGACAGGGGTCTACGAGCAGTACTTC. Encoded protein: CASSMTGVYEQYF.

This clone was detected once. V and J are TRBV19 and TRBJ1-5; D is ambiguous. Trimming removed 6 bases at V and 4 bases at J, with 13 bases between. The germline gives CDR1 LNHDA, CDR2 SQIVND (reference sequence). The CDR3 has 14 amino acids. In DNA form, the CDR3 reads TGTGCCAGTAGCCCGGGTCGGAGGAATCAGCCCCAGCATTTT. Residues: CASSPGRRNQPQHF.